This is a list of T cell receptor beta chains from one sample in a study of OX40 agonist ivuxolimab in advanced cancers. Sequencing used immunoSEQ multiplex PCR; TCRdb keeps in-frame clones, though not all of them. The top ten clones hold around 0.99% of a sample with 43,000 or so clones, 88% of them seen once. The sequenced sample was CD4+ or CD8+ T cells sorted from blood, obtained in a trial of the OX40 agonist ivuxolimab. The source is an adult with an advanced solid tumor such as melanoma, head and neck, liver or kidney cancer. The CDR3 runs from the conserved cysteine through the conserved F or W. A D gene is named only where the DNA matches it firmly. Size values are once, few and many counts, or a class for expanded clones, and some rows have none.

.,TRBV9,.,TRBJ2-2,CASSVSRFYTGELFF,TGTGCCAGCAGCGTATCCCGTTTTTATACCGGGGAGCTGTTTTTT
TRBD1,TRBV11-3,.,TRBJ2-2,CASSAVLQFAGTANTGELFF,TGTGCCAGCAGCGCAGTACTCCAGTTCGCCGGGACAGCGAACACCGGGGAGCTGTTTTTT
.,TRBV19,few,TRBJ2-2,CATPNARRDKTGELFF,TGTGCCACCCCGAACGCGCGAAGGGATAAAACCGGGGAGCTGTTTTTT
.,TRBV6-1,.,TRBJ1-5,CASSDRLAFQPQHF,TGTGCCAGCAGTGACAGGCTCGCCTTTCAGCCCCAGCATTTT
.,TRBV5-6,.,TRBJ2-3,CASSRLQARTDTQYF,TGTGCCAGCAGTCGACTACAGGCCCGCACAGATACGCAGTATTTT
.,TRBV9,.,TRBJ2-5,CASNQVGQETQYF,TGTGCCAGCAACCAAGTGGGCCAAGAGACCCAGTACTTC
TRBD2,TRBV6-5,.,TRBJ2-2,CASSGAGGHGELFF,TGTGCCAGCAGTGGAGCGGGAGGTCACGGGGAGCTGTTTTTT
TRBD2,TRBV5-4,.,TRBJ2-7,CASSSSRVGAGESYEQYF,TGTGCCAGCAGCTCCTCCCGAGTGGGAGCGGGAGAAAGCTACGAGCAGTACTTC
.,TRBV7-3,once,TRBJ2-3,CASSLGHQTDTQYF,TGTGCCAGCAGCTTAGGGCACCAGACAGATACGCAGTATTTT
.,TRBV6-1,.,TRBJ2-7,CASSERAAPAYEQYF,TGTGCCAGCAGTGAAAGAGCAGCCCCTGCCTACGAGCAGTACTTC
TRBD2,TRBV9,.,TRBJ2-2,CASSSRAGGTNTGELFF,TGTGCCAGCAGCTCCCGTGCGGGAGGGACGAACACCGGGGAGCTGTTTTTT
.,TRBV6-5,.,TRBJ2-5,CASSYSRSAEETQYF,TGTGCCAGCAGTTACTCTAGGTCAGCGGAAGAGACCCAGTACTTC
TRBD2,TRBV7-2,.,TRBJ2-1,CASSLAPGLAGGRHRNEQFF,TGTGCCAGCAGCTTAGCGCCGGGACTAGCGGGAGGCCGCCACCGCAATGAGCAGTTCTTC
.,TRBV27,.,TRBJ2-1,CASRRDSSIGNEQFF,TGTGCCAGCAGACGGGACTCCTCGATAGGCAATGAGCAGTTCTTC
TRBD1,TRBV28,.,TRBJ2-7,CASSARTGGFYEQYF,TGTGCCAGCAGTGCCAGGACAGGGGGCTTTTACGAGCAGTACTTC
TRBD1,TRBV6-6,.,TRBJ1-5,CASSYSPGGSQHF,TGTGCCAGCAGTTACTCTCCAGGGGGCTCCCAGCATTTT
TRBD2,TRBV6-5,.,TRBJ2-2,CASSKLAGVGELFF,TGTGCCAGCAGTAAACTAGCGGGAGTTGGGGAGCTGTTTTTT
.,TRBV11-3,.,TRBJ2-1,CASSLGIYSNNEQFF,TGTGCCAGCAGCTTAGGAATATACAGTAACAATGAGCAGTTCTTC
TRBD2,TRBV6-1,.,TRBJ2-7,CAGRGSGSGYEQYF,TGTGCCGGAAGAGGGAGCGGGAGTGGGTACGAGCAGTACTTC
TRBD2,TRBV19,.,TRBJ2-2,CASTIGSGSSTGELFF,TGTGCCAGTACCATAGGAAGCGGGAGTAGTACCGGGGAGCTGTTTTTT
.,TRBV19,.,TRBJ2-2,CASSVATGYIGELFF,TGTGCCAGTAGTGTAGCTACGGGGTATATCGGGGAGCTGTTTTTT
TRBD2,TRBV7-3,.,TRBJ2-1,CASSFGGRALGGQFF,TGTGCCAGCAGCTTCGGCGGGAGGGCCCTCGGCGGGCAGTTCTTC
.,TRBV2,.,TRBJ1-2,CASSVGNGYGYTF,TGTGCCAGCAGTGTGGGAAATGGGTATGGCTACACCTTC
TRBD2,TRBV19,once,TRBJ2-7,CATLGAGLAGYEQYF,TGTGCCACCCTGGGGGCGGGACTAGCTGGTTACGAGCAGTACTTC
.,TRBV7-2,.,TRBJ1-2,CASSLGTVSLYGYTF,TGTGCCAGCAGCTTAGGGACAGTAAGCCTCTATGGCTACACCTTC
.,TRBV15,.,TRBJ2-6,CATSSSSGANVLTF,TGTGCCACCAGCAGCTCCTCTGGGGCCAACGTCCTGACTTTC
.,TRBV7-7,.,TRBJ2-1,CASSLDRINEQFF,TGTGCTAGCAGCTTAGACAGGATAAATGAGCAGTTCTTC
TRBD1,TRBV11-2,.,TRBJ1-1,CASSLDRNRRGPNTEAFF,TGTGCCAGCAGCTTAGATCGTAACAGAAGGGGGCCGAACACTGAAGCTTTCTTT
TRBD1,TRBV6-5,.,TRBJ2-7,CASSSPRDRAYEQYF,TGTGCCAGCAGCAGCCCCCGAGACAGGGCCTACGAGCAGTACTTC
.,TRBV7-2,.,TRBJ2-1,CASRVQGSNEQFF,TGTGCCAGCAGAGTTCAGGGTTCCAATGAGCAGTTCTTC
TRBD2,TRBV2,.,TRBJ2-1,CASKGIGLAGSYNEQFF,TGTGCCAGCAAGGGAATTGGACTAGCGGGGTCCTACAATGAGCAGTTCTTC
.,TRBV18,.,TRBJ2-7,CASKGLLNYEQYF,TGTGCCAGCAAGGGACTCCTAAACTACGAGCAGTACTTC
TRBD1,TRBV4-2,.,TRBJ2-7,CASSPSGTGSYEQYF,TGTGCCAGCAGCCCTTCCGGGACAGGGTCCTACGAGCAGTACTTC
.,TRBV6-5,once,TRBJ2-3,CASRGLTPSTDTQYF,TGTGCCAGCAGGGGGCTAACTCCTAGCACAGATACGCAGTATTTT
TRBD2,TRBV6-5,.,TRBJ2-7,CASSLAGVAYEQYF,TGTGCCAGCAGCCTAGCGGGAGTTGCCTACGAGCAGTACTTC
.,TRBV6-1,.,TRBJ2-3,CASSESPAGVMHTQYF,TGTGCCAGCAGTGAGTCTCCTGCCGGAGTTATGCATACGCAGTATTTT
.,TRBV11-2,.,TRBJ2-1,CASSSLTLAPSYNEQFF,TGTGCCAGCAGCTCCCTGACTCTAGCGCCCTCCTACAATGAGCAGTTCTTC
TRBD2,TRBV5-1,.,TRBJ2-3,CASSFGGSGTDTQYF,TGCGCCAGCAGCTTCGGCGGGAGCGGCACAGATACGCAGTATTTT
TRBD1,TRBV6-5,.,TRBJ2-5,CASSLNTGGQTQYF,TGTGCCAGCAGTCTAAATACAGGGGGACAGACCCAGTACTTC
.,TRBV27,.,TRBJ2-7,CASRLPISGRISYEQYF,TGTGCCAGCAGATTACCTATCTCGGGCAGAATTTCTTACGAGCAGTACTTC
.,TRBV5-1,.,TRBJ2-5,CASSLVPGQETQYF,TGCGCCAGCAGCTTGGTTCCAGGCCAAGAGACCCAGTACTTC
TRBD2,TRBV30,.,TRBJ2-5,CAWSPDRAGGEETQYF,TGTGCCTGGAGTCCAGACAGGGCGGGAGGGGAAGAGACCCAGTACTTC
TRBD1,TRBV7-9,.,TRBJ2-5,CASSLGDRGTRETQYF,TGTGCCAGCAGCTTAGGGGACAGGGGGACGCGAGAGACCCAGTACTTC
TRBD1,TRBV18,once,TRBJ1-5,CASSSTGDQPQHF,TGTGCCAGCTCATCCACAGGGGATCAGCCCCAGCATTTT
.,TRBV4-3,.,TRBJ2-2,CASSQDGTGELFF,TGCGCCAGCAGCCAAGATGGGACCGGGGAGCTGTTTTTT
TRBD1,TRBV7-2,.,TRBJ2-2,CASSWGQGRELFF,TGTGCCAGCAGCTGGGGACAGGGTCGGGAGCTGTTTTTT
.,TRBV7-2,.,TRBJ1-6,CASSLETDYNSPLHF,TGTGCCAGCAGCTTAGAGACAGACTATAATTCACCCCTCCACTTT
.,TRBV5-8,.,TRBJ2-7,CASSARDSYEQYF,TGTGCCAGCAGCGCCCGAGACAGTTACGAGCAGTACTTC
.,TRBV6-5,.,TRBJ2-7,CASSLNIGGWDEQYF,TGTGCCAGCAGTCTTAACATCGGCGGGTGGGACGAGCAGTACTTC
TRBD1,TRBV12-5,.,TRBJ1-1,CASGFSPMRDRVTEAFF,TGTGCTAGTGGTTTTAGCCCCATGCGGGACAGGGTGACTGAAGCTTTCTTT
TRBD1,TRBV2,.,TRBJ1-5,CASSPGQGSQYSNQPQHF,TGTGCCAGCTCCCCCGGACAGGGATCCCAATATAGCAATCAGCCCCAGCATTTT
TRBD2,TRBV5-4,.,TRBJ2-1,CASSFGVLAGDTSYNEQFF,TGTGCCAGCAGCTTTGGGGTCTTAGCGGGAGATACTTCCTACAATGAGCAGTTCTTC
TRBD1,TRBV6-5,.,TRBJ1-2,CASSPGVDRAGYTF,TGTGCCAGCAGCCCGGGGGTAGACAGGGCTGGCTACACCTTC